This TCR beta chain appears in the sequencing data of a study of T cells in Graves' hyperthyroidism and ophthalmopathy. Broader study findings: Most thyroid clonotypes expanded above 0.001 appeared in blood too.

About this clonotype: Its antigen is undetermined.

The investigators amplified TCR beta CDR3 regions from RNA transcripts. Carried out on the TCR CDR3, a first-round RT-PCR used the HTBI primer set. TCRdb redid the calling of the multiplex PCR reads with MiXCR, one entry per CDR3 protein. The sample has around 250,000 distinct CDR3 sequences, about 24% seen once. Ophthalmopathy patients all had a Clinical Activity Score of at least 3, a NOSPECS grade of at least 4 and disease under 3 months old. The trim removed 6 bases at V and 2 bases at J, leaving 7 bases unmatched. The CDR3 contains 15 residues. Specimen: blood. The source is a woman in her thirties or forties with Graves' ophthalmopathy. This rearrangement joins TRBV12-3 or TRBV12-4 to TRBJ2-5; 9 nucleotides agree with TRBD1. As DNA, the CDR3 is TGTGCCAGCAGGGGGGGACAGGGTATACAAGAGACCCAGTACTTC. Amino acid sequence: CASRGGQGIQETQYF.